Detailed here is one TCR beta chain. Its specificity is unknown. The PCR employed 60 Vbeta primers together with 13 Jbeta primers. Authors' processing steps: The count from a later analysis was some 83 million unique TCR beta chains, some 9.9 million of them shared. Profiling relied on immunoSEQ multiplex PCR, and the TCRdb table lists in-frame clones only, not all of them. Clone size and the V and J calls come from that table; the DNA yielded D and trimming. Of about 140,000 clones listed, over 60% are singletons. This record belongs to a study of cytomegalovirus exposure and HLA in healthy donors. Study results and caveats: Presence/absence analyses assumed roughly uniform sequencing depth across donors, which may not hold.

Donors in the study were healthy people who gave bone marrow. The germline V gene has CDR1 SGHTA and CDR2 FQGNSA. The CDR3 contains 15 residues. The V and J ends lost 5 bases and 1 base respectively, with 14 bases between them. This chain uses TRBV7-2 with TRBJ2-5; the D gene is possibly TRBD1 (6 bases). The source of this sequence is a woman aged 60 to 75 in good health and CMV-seronegative. The sample taken for sequencing was PBMCs. The CDR3 nucleotides read TGTGCCAGCAGCAAAGGACAGTCGTCCCAAGAGACCCAGTACTTC. This gives the protein CASSKGQSSQETQYF.